This TCR beta chain was sequenced in a study of T-cell memory formation after mild COVID-19. Study summary: Among the donors, TCR clusters were largely specific to each donor. Whole-study findings and limits: Among CD4+ contracting clones, most were CM and EM, and CD8+ ones EMRA.

This clonotype was detected a few times. As yet, its antigen is unknown. TCRdb reprocessed the 5' RACE reads with MiXCR, giving one entry per CDR3 protein. The data hold 400,000 to 450,000 distinct CDR3 sequences, with about 20% observed a single time. Trimming left V 2 bases short and J 5 bases short, with 12 bases between. The CDR3 covers 14 residues. The germline V gene encodes CDR1 MDHEN and CDR2 SYDVKM. V and J are TRBV28 and TRBJ1-2; a possible D gene is TRBD1 (5 bases). Source material: PBMCs or a T cell subset sorted from them (not recorded which). The TCR originated in a young man who had mild COVID-19 (a few samples of this study predate the infection). Cell type and time point are not known. The DNA of the CDR3 is TGTGCCAGCAGTTTACAGGGCAAGTGGTATGGCTACACCTTC. Amino acids: CASSLQGKWYGYTF.